The T cell receptor (beta chain) under discussion was sequenced for a study of Graves' ophthalmopathy and Graves' hyperthyroidism. Beta-chain TCR CDR3 regions were amplified from RNA transcripts. First-round RT-PCR with HTBI primers preceded a second-round multiplex PCR. MiXCR was run by TCRdb on the multiplex PCR reads, yielding one entry per CDR3 protein. The data show fewer than 350,000 distinct CDR3 sequences, about 17% seen once. The CDR3 spans 17 residues. The germline V gene encodes CDR1 SEHNR and CDR2 FQNEAQ (reference sequence). Trimming removed 5 bases from V and 0 bases from J, with 20 bases in between. This clonotype came up a few times.

The chain recombines TRBV7-9 with TRBJ2-7, with D perhaps matching TRBD1 (6 bases). The clonotype originates from an adult man with Graves' ophthalmopathy. Input material: peripheral blood. The DNA of the CDR3 is TGTGCCAGCAGCCGCAGATTCAGGACAGAGAGCTCCTACGAGCAGTACTTC. Residues: CASSRRFRTESSYEQYF.